This TCR beta chain was identified in a study of cytomegalovirus exposure and HLA in healthy donors. Background on the study: An earlier analysis found roughly 100 million unique TCR beta sequences from about 190 million T cells. Overall study results and limits: The authors enumerated over 150 TCR beta chains as linked to cytomegalovirus.

Donors had nominal health at sampling but likely had unrecorded immune exposures. V lost 7 bases and J lost 0; bases outside the gene matches: 9. This CDR3 has 16 amino acids. CDR1 SQVTM and CDR2 ANQGSEA come from the germline V gene. This clone was found once. The antigen remains unidentified. 13 Jbeta primers and 60 Vbeta primers were used for the PCR. Generated by immunoSEQ multiplex PCR, the TCRdb table keeps only in-frame clones and is missing some. The data hold 95,000 to 150,000 clones, with under 70% observed a single time. The chain carries TRBV29-1 and TRBJ2-3, with 11 nucleotides matching TRBD2. The sample was PBMCs. This sequence originates from a man between 18 and 29 years old in good health and CMV-seronegative. DNA for the CDR3: TGCAGCGGCAAAGGACTAGCGGGTTCTAGCACAGATACGCAGTATTTT. Translated: CSGKGLAGSSTDTQYF.